One and the same sample provided the 12 T cell receptor beta chains below, sequenced in a study of control samples from healthy donors and cancer patients. The assay was immunoSEQ multiplex PCR, and TCRdb's table has in-frame clones only and misses some. Here the sample spans about 44,000 clones, about three quarters being singletons. What was sequenced was formalin-fixed, paraffin-embedded tissue. The receptors derive from a male donor with melanoma.

The chain combines TRBV27 with TRBJ1-5; no reliable D call. Per germline, CDR1 MNHEY and CDR2 SMNVEV (reference sequence). The CDR3 loop spans 15 amino acids. V lost 4 bases and J lost 0, with 10 bases in between. Here the CDR3 DNA reads TGTGCCAGCAGTTCAGACCCCTTTAGCAATCAGCCCCAGCATTTT. Protein product: CASSSDPFSNQPQHF.

This clone was observed a handful of times. This chain uses TRBV10-3 with TRBJ1-1; a weak D match, TRBD1 (5 bases). The CDR3 has 16 residues. Looked up from germline, CDR1 is ENHRY and CDR2 is SYGVKD. V shed 7 bases and J shed 2 bases, with 20 bases lying between them. The CDR3 DNA reads TGTGCCATCAAGGCGTCGGGAGGGGAGGGAAACACTGAAGCTTTCTTT. Encoded protein: CAIKASGGEGNTEAFF.

In this sample, this clone turned up once. The junction and the germline gene differ at one end; a read error may be behind it. The chain combines TRBV7-7 with TRBJ2-6; D might be TRBD1 (5 bases). From germline, CDR1 is SSHAT and CDR2 FNYEAQ (reference sequence). The CDR3 is made up of 18 amino acids. CDR3 sequence reads: CASSLAPAGYSGANVLTF. The CDR3 nucleotides are TGTGCTAGCAGCTTAGCCCCGGCAGGGTACTCTGGGGCCAACGTCCTGACTTTC.

The J gene is TRBJ2-1, the V gene TRBV2, with D perhaps given as TRBD1 or TRBD2 (5 bases each). The CDR3 length is 13 residues. CDR1 and CDR2 (germline): SNHLY, FYNNEI. Trimming shortened V by 8 bases and J by 4 bases, and 12 bases separated the two germline ends. As DNA, the CDR3 is TGTGCCAGCGAATTGGGGGTTTACAATGAGCAGTTCTTC. It codes for CASELGVYNEQFF.

This clone was observed at least ten times. In the same sample, other DNA sequences code for this CDR3. The chain carries TRBV11-2 and TRBJ2-1, with 10 bases fitting TRBD2. This CDR3 has 15 residues. CDR1 and CDR2 from the germline V gene are SGHAT and FQNNGV. After removal of 4 bases from V and 4 bases from J, the junction contained 4 bases not matched to a gene. As DNA, the CDR3 is TGTGCCAGCAGCTCGTGGACTAGCGGATACAATGAGCAGTTCTTC. Encoded protein: CASSSWTSGYNEQFF. Full variable domain (rest looked up from reference TRBV11-2 and TRBJ2-1): EAGVAQSPRYKIIEKRQSVAFWCNPISGHATLYWYQQILGQGPKLLIQFQNNGVVDDSQLPKDRFSAERLKGVDSTLKIQPAKLEDSAVYLCASSSWTSGYNEQFFGPGTRLTVL.

V usage is TRBV10-2 and J usage is TRBJ2-2; 10 bases match TRBD2. CDR3 length: 18 residues. Trimming took 4 bases from V and 6 from J; bases not matched to a gene: 14. Germline assignment: CDR1 WSHSY and CDR2 SAAADI. The CDR3 DNA sequence: TGCGCCAGCAGTGCCCTCGGCGCTAGCGGGAGATTCGCCGGGGAGCTGTTTTTT. This gives the protein CASSALGASGRFAGELFF.

This chain joins TRBV24-1 and TRBJ2-2, with D uncertain. V was shortened by 9 bases and J by 6 bases, with 10 bases between the two germline ends. Germline V CDR1 and CDR2: KGHDR, SFDVKD. This CDR3 contains 12 residues. The CDR3 reads CATSRISGELFF. The DNA for the CDR3 is TGTGCCACCTCTAGGATCTCCGGGGAGCTGTTTTTT.

V is TRBV6-2 or TRBV6-3 and J is TRBJ2-5, with 13 positions matching TRBD2. Germline CDR1 is MNHEY and CDR2 is SVGEGT. This CDR3 region has 18 residues. J was trimmed by 1 base and V by 2 bases; bases with no gene match: 7. The CDR3 sequence: CASSYQPGTSGVQETQYF. As DNA, the CDR3 is TGTGCCAGCAGTTACCAGCCCGGGACTAGCGGGGTCCAAGAGACCCAGTACTTC.

The chain employs TRBV28 and TRBJ2-7; D possibly matches TRBD1 or TRBD2 (6 bases each). Trimming pared 7 bases from V and 2 bases from J, leaving 21 bases between. Per the germline V gene, CDR1 is MDHEN and CDR2 is SYDVKM. The CDR3 loop spans 16 amino acids. The CDR3 DNA reads TGTGCCAGCACCCCCGCCCGGGGGCAGACCACCTACGAGCAGTACTTC. Encoded protein: CASTPARGQTTYEQYF. The variable domain in full, completed from reference TRBV28 and TRBJ2-7, reads DVKVTQSSRYLVKRTGEKVFLECVQDMDHENMFWYRQDPGLGLRLIYFSYDVKMKEKGDIPEGYSVSREKKERFSLILESASTNQTSMYLCASTPARGQTTYEQYFGPGTRLTVT.

The rearrangement joins TRBV15 to TRBJ1-1, with D uncertain. CDR1 and CDR2 from the germline V gene are LNHNV and YYDKDF (reference sequence). Between the trimmed V and J ends, which lost 3 bases and 3 bases, there was a span of 14 bases. The CDR3 is made up of 15 amino acids. CDR3 residues: CATSRDGVRDTEAFF. The DNA of the CDR3 is TGTGCCACCAGCAGGGATGGGGTTAGGGACACTGAAGCTTTCTTT. Using reference TRBV15 and TRBJ1-1 for the parts outside the CDR3, the full variable domain is DAMVIQNPRYQVTQFGKPVTLSCSQTLNHNVMYWYQQKSSQAPKLLFHYYDKDFNNEADTPDNFQSRRPNTSFCFLDIRSPGLGDTAMYLCATSRDGVRDTEAFFGQGTRLTVV.

The rearrangement joins TRBV6-1 to TRBJ2-7; unclear D gene. CDR1 and CDR2 (germline): MNHNS, SASEGT. The length of the CDR3 is 14 residues. V was trimmed by 1 base and J by 2 bases, leaving 9 bases between them. CDR3 in DNA: TGTGCCAGCAGTGAAGACAGACCAACCTACGAGCAGTACTTC. Translated, it gives CASSEDRPTYEQYF.

V is TRBV19 and J is TRBJ2-7, with 8 positions matching TRBD1. The V segment lost 8 bases and the J segment 5 bases; nucleotides outside the gene matches: 2. The CDR3 consists of 11 residues. CDR1 is LNHDA, CDR2 SQIVND, per germline (reference sequence). CDR3 region: CASRTGNEQYF. CDR3 bases: TGTGCCAGTCGGACAGGGAACGAGCAGTACTTC.